The 18 T cell receptor beta chains presented below share a single source sample, sequenced in a study of cytomegalovirus exposure and HLA in healthy donors. Primers included in the PCR were 60 Vbeta and 13 Jbeta primers. Sequenced by immunoSEQ multiplex PCR; TCRdb stores in-frame clones only, minus some. Found here are 80,000 or so clones; the top ten clones hold roughly 13%. Sample: PBMCs. These receptors originate from a man in his fifties or sixties in good health and CMV-seropositive.

This chain connects TRBV7-9 to TRBJ1-2; TRBD1 matches 10 bases. After removal of 0 bases from V and 3 bases from J, the junction contained 4 bases not matched to a gene. The CDR3 is 16 amino acids. Germline assignment: CDR1 SEHNR and CDR2 FQNEAQ (reference sequence). The CDR3 here is CASSLAWDRGYYGYTF. The CDR3 DNA is TGTGCCAGCAGCTTAGCCTGGGACAGGGGTTACTATGGCTACACCTTC.

With respect to this clone: The sample holds other DNA sequences that translate to the same CDR3. V gene TRBV18 combines with J gene TRBJ2-2; no reliable D call. CDR3 length equals 13 residues. The germline V and J ends were trimmed by 4 bases and 1 base, with 4 bases remaining between them. Germline V lookup: CDR1 KGHSH, CDR2 LQKENI. CDR3 sequence: CASSRENTGELFF. The CDR3 DNA is TGTGCCAGCTCACGAGAGAACACCGGGGAGCTGTTTTTT.

This sequence joins TRBV5-6 and TRBJ1-1; 10 bases align to TRBD1. The germline V gene has CDR1 SGHDT and CDR2 YYEEEE. The CDR3 is made up of 18 amino acids. J lost 2 bases, V lost 2 bases, and 12 bases had no gene match. CDR3 coding DNA: TGTGCCAGCAGCTTCTTCGACGGGACAGGGGCCGTTAACACTGAAGCTTTCTTT. Translated, it gives CASSFFDGTGAVNTEAFF.

This sequence joins TRBV14 and TRBJ2-1; TRBD2 matches 10 bases. J was trimmed by 6 bases and V by 2 bases; bases with no gene match: 4. Germline CDR1 and CDR2: SGHDN and FVKESK. CDR3 length: 15 residues. The CDR3 sequence: CASSQWASGGNEQFF. CDR3 nucleotide sequence: TGTGCCAGCAGCCAATGGGCTAGCGGGGGCAATGAGCAGTTCTTC.

V is TRBV7-2 and J is TRBJ1-5; D unresolved. Germline CDR1 SGHTA, CDR2 FQGNSA. The CDR3 has 15 residues. Trimming shortened V by 1 base and J by 7 bases, and 14 bases separated the two germline ends. CDR3 region: CASSLGQVKRQPQHF. Here the CDR3 DNA reads TGTGCCAGCAGCTTAGGTCAGGTCAAAAGACAGCCCCAGCATTTT.

The chain has TRBV9 and TRBJ1-2; a possible D gene is TRBD1 (6 bases). The CDR3 has 15 amino acids. From germline, CDR1 is SGDLS and CDR2 YYNGEE. The V and J ends lost 0 bases and 4 bases respectively, with 13 bases between them. CDR3 sequence (DNA): TGTGCCAGCAGCGTAGAACCGACAGGCCCCTATGGCTACACCTTC. It is translated as CASSVEPTGPYGYTF.

Concerning this clone: This specimen includes other DNA sequences encoding the same CDR3. The DNA of the CDR3 is TGTGCCAGCAGTTACGACAGGCCCTGGGGTGGCTACACCTTC. It yields the protein CASSYDRPWGGYTF. V and J are TRBV6-5 and TRBJ1-2; D perhaps matches TRBD1 (6 bases). Deletions cut 2 bases from V and 7 bases from J, with 14 bases between. CDR3 length: 14 amino acids. The germline V gene has CDR1 MNHEY and CDR2 SVGAGI.

V and J are TRBV10-3 and TRBJ2-2; possibly TRBD1 for D (6 bases). CDR1 is ENHRY, CDR2 SYGVKD, per germline. V was pared by 11 bases and J by 1 base, with 14 bases between. The CDR3 totals 14 residues. This CDR3 is CAARGRGNTGELFF. Here the CDR3 DNA reads TGTGCCGCCCGTGGCAGGGGGAACACCGGGGAGCTGTTTTTT.

The rearrangement uses TRBV6-5 and TRBJ1-6; TRBD1 aligns across 7 bases. V lost 2 bases and J lost 8; bases outside the gene matches: 0. The CDR3 is 13 amino acids. The V gene's germline CDR1 is MNHEY and CDR2 SVGAGI. CDR3 nucleotide sequence: TGTGCCAGCAGTTACGGGACAGATTCACCCCTCCACTTT. Translation gives CASSYGTDSPLHF.

The chain combines TRBV15 with TRBJ2-1; either TRBD1 or TRBD2 may fit D (6 bases each). V lost 7 bases and J 4 bases, leaving 14 bases between the germline ends. The germline gives CDR1 LNHNV, CDR2 YYDKDF (reference sequence). The CDR3 loop spans 14 amino acids. The DNA of the CDR3 is TGTGCCACCAAGAGAGAGGGGGGATACAATGAGCAGTTCTTC. Residues: CATKREGGYNEQFF.

The chain carries TRBV29-1 and TRBJ2-7, with 8 bases identical to TRBD1. This CDR3 contains 13 residues. With 4 bases clipped from V and 5 bases from J, the junction kept 7 bases outside the gene matches. Germline V gene sequence: CDR1 SQVTM, CDR2 ANQGSEA. The CDR3 nucleotides are TGCAGCGTTGCGCAGGGGGCTCCCCACGAGCAGTACTTC. Its translation is CSVAQGAPHEQYF.

V and J are TRBV5-1 and TRBJ2-3; TRBD2 matches 14 bases. The CDR3 consists of 16 residues. Per the germline V gene, CDR1 is SGHRS and CDR2 is YFSETQ. Trimming took 2 bases from V and 6 from J; bases not matched to a gene: 5. CDR3 residues: CASSFRGLAGADTQYF. The DNA of the CDR3 is TGCGCCAGCAGCTTCAGGGGACTAGCGGGAGCGGATACGCAGTATTTT. Complete variable domain (other parts from reference TRBV5-1 and TRBJ2-3): KAGVTQTPRYLIKTRGQQVTLSCSPISGHRSVSWYQQTPGQGLQFLFEYFSETQRNKGNFPGRFSGRQFSNSRSEMNVSTLELGDSALYLCASSFRGLAGADTQYFGPGTRLTVL.

The chain uses TRBV28 and TRBJ1-5, with D perhaps matching TRBD1 (6 bases). V gave up 8 bases and J gave up 7 bases, with 12 bases separating them. The CDR3 spans 12 residues. The germline V gene encodes CDR1 MDHEN and CDR2 SYDVKM. The CDR3 sequence: CASSGVNQPQHF. The CDR3 coding sequence is TGTGCCAGCTCAGGGGTAAACCAGCCCCAGCATTTT. Combining the CDR3 with reference TRBV28 and TRBJ1-5 gives the whole variable domain DVKVTQSSRYLVKRTGEKVFLECVQDMDHENMFWYRQDPGLGLRLIYFSYDVKMKEKGDIPEGYSVSREKKERFSLILESASTNQTSMYLCASSGVNQPQHFGDGTRLSIL.

This chain connects TRBV11-3 to TRBJ2-7; possibly TRBD1 for D (6 bases). Trimming pared 5 bases from V and 2 bases from J, leaving 16 bases between. CDR1 is SGHNT, CDR2 YENEEA, per germline. The CDR3 loop spans 15 amino acids. CDR3 DNA: TGTGCCAGCAGCCCTAGGAGGACAGAGACCTACGAGCAGTACGTC. Its protein is CASSPRRTETYEQYV.

The chain joins TRBV6-4 to TRBJ2-3, with 9 nucleotides matching TRBD2. The V segment lost 0 bases and the J segment 4 bases; nucleotides outside the gene matches: 2. The CDR3 runs to 15 residues. Per the germline V gene, CDR1 is MRHNA and CDR2 is SNTAGT. CDR3 region: CASSDSSGGADTQYF. The CDR3 bases are TGTGCCAGCAGTGACTCTAGCGGGGGAGCAGATACGCAGTATTTT.

The chain joins TRBV6-1 to TRBJ1-2; the D is unclear. CDR1 and CDR2 from the germline V gene are MNHNS and SASEGT. The CDR3 runs to 14 residues. Trimming removed 6 bases from V and 1 base from J, with 12 bases in between. The CDR3 reads CASRSSALNYGYTF. In DNA, the CDR3 is TGTGCCAGCAGGAGTAGCGCTCTTAACTATGGCTACACCTTC.

The chain is built from TRBV19 and TRBJ2-3; 7 bases match TRBD2. The CDR3 has 13 residues. The V segment lost 6 bases and the J segment 4 bases; nucleotides outside the gene matches: 4. Germline V gene lookup returns CDR1 LNHDA and CDR2 SQIVND (reference sequence). CDR3 in amino acids: CASSQREADTQYF. CDR3 coding DNA: TGTGCCAGTAGCCAGCGGGAAGCAGATACGCAGTATTTT.

This chain joins TRBV7-3 and TRBJ2-1; 11 positions match TRBD2. The J segment lost 9 bases and the V segment lost 5 bases, leaving 9 bases of the junction unmatched. In germline, CDR1 is SGHTA, CDR2 FQGTGA. This CDR3 region has 15 residues. CDR3 coding DNA: TGTGCCAGCAGCCCTTTTAGCGGGGGGGCGGGTGAGCAGTTCTTC. Protein: CASSPFSGGAGEQFF.